This entry lists 25 T cell receptor beta chains sequenced from one sample in a study of blood T cell repertoires in COVID-19. Libraries were prepared by immunoSEQ multiplex PCR; TCRdb keeps only in-frame clonotypes and omits some of them. The sample records approximately 140,000 clones, around 83% being singletons. The source material was peripheral blood. The receptors come from a man aged 25-40 years with COVID-19, enrolled during active disease.

This chain links TRBV28 with TRBJ1-1; perhaps TRBD1 as D (6 bases). Germline CDR1 MDHEN, CDR2 SYDVKM. Trimming stripped 2 bases from V and 1 base from J, with 11 bases between. The CDR3 has 15 residues. CDR3 residues: CASSLPGTRNTEAFF. As DNA, the CDR3 is TGTGCCAGCAGTTTACCCGGGACAAGGAACACTGAAGCTTTCTTT.

The chain recombines TRBV9 with TRBJ2-1, with TRBD2 matching over 7 bases. Losses at the gene ends were 0 bases for V and 4 bases for J; bases not matched to a gene: 4. CDR1 is SGDLS, CDR2 YYNGEE, per germline. This CDR3 spans 15 amino acids. The CDR3 is CASSVGLAAYNEQFF. The CDR3 nucleotides are TGTGCCAGCAGCGTAGGGCTAGCGGCGTACAATGAGCAGTTCTTC.

The V and J genes are TRBV5-1 and TRBJ1-1, with D unclear. The V end lost 5 bases, the J end lost 3 bases, and 5 bases lay between the germline ends. The CDR3 is made up of 11 amino acids. In germline, CDR1 is SGHRS, CDR2 YFSETQ. CDR3: CASREDTEAFF. In DNA, the CDR3 is TGCGCCAGCAGGGAGGACACTGAAGCTTTCTTT.

The V gene is TRBV4-1, the J gene TRBJ2-1; the match to TRBD2 covers 8 bases. Looked up from germline, CDR1 is MGHRA and CDR2 is YSYEKL. CDR3 size: 14 residues. V trimming: 4 bases; J trimming: 4 bases; junction bases outside the gene matches: 3. CDR3 nucleotide sequence: TGCGCCAGCAGCCGAGCGGGAGCGTACAATGAGCAGTTCTTC. As protein: CASSRAGAYNEQFF.

The CDR3 sequence is CASSLSGQGLSNEQFF. The CDR3 DNA is TGTGCCAGCAGCTTGTCGGGACAGGGATTATCCAATGAGCAGTTCTTC. This rearrangement joins TRBV5-6 to TRBJ2-1; 9 bases align to TRBD1. The CDR3 is made up of 16 amino acids. Trimming removed 1 base from V and 6 bases from J; junction bases left unmatched: 8. Germline lookup yields CDR1 SGHDT and CDR2 YYEEEE.

This chain uses TRBV7-3 with TRBJ2-5; 8 bases map to TRBD2. There are 16 residues in the CDR3. Germline loops: CDR1 SGHTA, CDR2 FQGTGA. Trimming took 3 bases from V and 3 from J; bases not matched to a gene: 9. CDR3 amino acids: CASSLASGSREETQYF. DNA of the CDR3: TGTGCCAGCAGCTTGGCAAGCGGGAGTAGGGAAGAGACCCAGTACTTC.

This chain links TRBV7-6 with TRBJ1-1; D is undetermined. Trimming cost V 6 bases and J 5 bases, with 7 bases left between them. The CDR3 consists of 11 residues. Germline CDR1 and CDR2: SGHVS and FNYEAQ. CDR3 sequence reads: CASRRGTEAFF. The CDR3, as DNA: TGTGCCAGCAGGCGGGGTACTGAAGCTTTCTTT.

This chain connects TRBV5-4 to TRBJ1-6; D gene unclear. Germline V gene data show CDR1 as SGHNT and CDR2 as YYREEE (reference sequence). The V end lost 1 base, the J end lost 9 bases, and 8 bases lay between the germline ends. The CDR3 extends over 13 amino acids. The CDR3 DNA reads as TGTGCCAGCAGCTTGAGTGGGCCTTCACCCCTCCACTTT. Protein sequence: CASSLSGPSPLHF.

The genes are TRBV24-1 and TRBJ1-4, with D perhaps matching TRBD1 (5 bases). Trimming left V 2 bases short and J 8 bases short, with 11 bases between. CDR1 is KGHDR and CDR2 is SFDVKD in the germline V gene. This CDR3 contains 14 residues. The CDR3 nucleotides read TGTGCCACCAGTGATTCCGGGGCGGGGGAAAAACTGTTTTTT. Residues: CATSDSGAGEKLFF.

The rearrangement joins TRBV12-3 or TRBV12-4 to TRBJ2-7, with D perhaps matching TRBD1 (6 bases). V was shortened by 5 bases and J by 9 bases, with 11 bases between the two germline ends. The CDR3 is 11 residues long. CDR3 amino acids: CASSLQGSQYF. CDR3 sequence (DNA): TGTGCCAGCAGTCTACAGGGTTCGCAGTACTTC.

V gene TRBV19 combines with J gene TRBJ1-1; 11 bases match TRBD1. V dropped 6 bases and J dropped 1; count of bases not matched to a gene: 10. CDR3 length equals 17 residues. CDR1 and CDR2 (germline): LNHDA, SQIVND (reference sequence). The DNA for the CDR3 is TGTGCCAGTAGAAGTCCCGGGACAGGGGGACAGAACACTGAAGCTTTCTTT. It codes for CASRSPGTGGQNTEAFF.

This chain links TRBV15 with TRBJ2-1, with 10 nucleotides matching TRBD2. The J segment lost 2 bases and the V segment lost 2 bases, leaving 12 bases of the junction unmatched. This CDR3 region has 19 residues. CDR1 is LNHNV and CDR2 is YYDKDF in the germline V gene (reference sequence). The CDR3 reads CATSRSPPLAGEAYNEQFF. DNA for the CDR3: TGTGCCACCAGCAGATCACCCCCTCTAGCGGGAGAGGCCTACAATGAGCAGTTCTTC.

This clone was detected once. The gene calls are TRBV9 and TRBJ1-3; D unresolved. The V end lost 4 bases, the J end lost 0 bases, and 11 bases lay between the germline ends. The germline V gene has CDR1 SGDLS and CDR2 YYNGEE. The length of the CDR3 is 15 residues. The CDR3: CASSRHMSSGNTIYF. CDR3 coding DNA: TGTGCCAGCAGCCGACACATGAGCTCTGGAAACACCATATATTTT.

The chain is built from TRBV24-1 and TRBJ1-2; 9 bases are shared with TRBD1. The CDR3 consists of 15 residues. Trimming at V came to 4 bases and at J to 4 bases, leaving 6 bases not matched to a gene. Germline-derived CDR1 and CDR2 are KGHDR and SFDVKD. In DNA form, the CDR3 reads TGTGCCACCAGTGAATCGGGACAGGGAAGCTATGGCTACACCTTC. Translated, it gives CATSESGQGSYGYTF.

The V call is TRBV20-1, the J call TRBJ1-1; TRBD1 might be the D (5 bases). Germline V gene sequence: CDR1 DFQATT, CDR2 SNEGSKA (reference sequence). The CDR3 totals 11 residues. V was cut by 2 bases and J by 7 bases, with 8 bases left in between. The CDR3 region is CSARQGNEAFF. The CDR3 region has the DNA TGCAGTGCTAGACAGGGAAATGAAGCTTTCTTT.

The rearrangement joins TRBV7-9 to TRBJ1-3; no clear D. The CDR3 runs to 14 residues. V was clipped by 4 bases and J by 2 bases, with 9 bases between them. Germline CDR1 SEHNR, CDR2 FQNEAQ (reference sequence). The CDR3 region has the DNA TGTGCCAGCAGCTACCTGGCAGCTGGAAACACCATATATTTT. Residues: CASSYLAAGNTIYF.

The sample holds a few counts of this clone. CDR3 DNA sequence: TGTGCCAGCAGTTTACCAGGGGAAGAGACCCAGTACTTC. This translates into CASSLPGEETQYF. The J gene is TRBJ2-5, the V gene TRBV28; D may be TRBD1 (6 bases). Germline loops: CDR1 MDHEN, CDR2 SYDVKM. CDR3 length equals 13 residues. Deletions cut 2 bases from V and 3 bases from J, with 7 bases between.

The table lists this clone with a count of one. The rearrangement joins TRBV6-2 or TRBV6-3 to TRBJ2-2; 9 bases map to TRBD1. J gave up 3 bases and V 0 bases, and 2 bases lay outside the gene matches. The CDR3 contains 16 residues. Germline-derived CDR1 and CDR2 are MNHEY and SVGEGT. The CDR3 DNA sequence: TGTGCCAGCAGTTACTCGGGACAGGGTGACACCGGGGAGCTGTTTTTT. Its protein is CASSYSGQGDTGELFF.

The chain links TRBV24-1 to TRBJ2-2; 8 bases are shared with TRBD2. The germline V gene has CDR1 KGHDR and CDR2 SFDVKD. V lost 10 bases and J lost 2; bases outside the gene matches: 8. The CDR3 consists of 15 residues. Here the CDR3 DNA reads TGTGCCACGACGGCGGGGGGCTTTAACACCGGGGAGCTGTTTTTT. It yields the protein CATTAGGFNTGELFF.

This clone was found a few times. The CDR3 DNA reads TGTGCCAGCAGTCTACCCCCGGAGCAAAAGGCCACAGATACGCAGTATTTT. Translating gives CASSLPPEQKATDTQYF. The chain is built from TRBV7-3 and TRBJ2-3; no reliable D call. The CDR3 is made up of 17 amino acids. V was cut by 6 bases and J by 2 bases, with 21 bases left in between. CDR1 is SGHTA and CDR2 is FQGTGA in the germline V gene.

The gene calls are TRBV7-3 and TRBJ1-3; TRBD1 aligns across 8 bases. CDR1 is SGHTA and CDR2 is FQGTGA in the germline V gene. J lost 2 bases, V lost 5 bases, and 5 bases had no gene match. There are 15 residues in the CDR3. The CDR3 sequence: CASSTDREPGNTIYF. For the CDR3, the DNA is TGTGCCAGCAGCACGGACAGGGAACCTGGAAACACCATATATTTT.

The chain couples TRBV30 to TRBJ1-5; D is ambiguous. The CDR3 has 13 amino acids. Trimming shortened V by 5 bases and J by 13 bases, and 21 bases separated the two germline ends. CDR1 and CDR2 from the germline V gene are GTSNPN and SVGIG (reference sequence). The CDR3 DNA reads TGTGCCTGGGGAAGAACCAATCTGGCCTCTCAGCATTTT. It yields the protein CAWGRTNLASQHF.

The rearrangement joins TRBV28 to TRBJ1-2, with 9 bases identical to TRBD1. V was pared by 6 bases and J by 8 bases, with 10 bases of the junction left unmatched. CDR3 length: 14 amino acids. Germline CDR1 is MDHEN and CDR2 is SYDVKM. The CDR3 nucleotides read TGTGCCAGCAGGGGAATAGGGACAGGGTGGGGCTACACCTTC. Its protein is CASRGIGTGWGYTF.

V and J are TRBV10-1 and TRBJ1-5; possibly TRBD1 for D (6 bases). V lost 5 bases and J lost 6, with 8 bases in between. There are 12 residues in the CDR3. Germline V gives CDR1 WNHNN, CDR2 SYGVQD (reference sequence). The CDR3 DNA follows: TGCGCCAGCAGTCAGGGGTCTCAGCCCCAGCATTTT. It is translated as CASSQGSQPQHF.

The rearrangement links TRBV30 to TRBJ1-5; D gene ambiguous. CDR3 length: 12 residues. Trimming left V 8 bases short and J 2 bases short, with 10 bases between. The germline CDR1 and CDR2 sequences are GTSNPN and SVGIG (reference sequence). The CDR3 nucleotides are TGTGCCGGAGGTGGGCGCAATCAGCCCCAGCATTTT. Translating it yields CAGGGRNQPQHF. The full variable domain, in which reference TRBV30 and TRBJ1-5 provide the parts outside the CDR3, is SQTIHQWPATLVQPVGSPLSLECTVEGTSNPNLYWYRQAAGRGLQLLFYSVGIGQISSEVPQNLSASRPQDRQFILSSKKLLLSDSGFYLCAGGGRNQPQHFGDGTRLSIL.